This T cell receptor beta chain was documented in a study of cytomegalovirus exposure and HLA in healthy donors. The wider study: Assignment to the Caucasian-associated ancestry cluster applied to around four fifths of the approximately 400 genotyped donors. General study findings and limits: There were about 160 TCR beta chains listed as cytomegalovirus-associated. In a later analysis, V- and J-gene trimming of beta chains associated with a DCLRE1C missense variant, replicated independently.

13 Jbeta primers and 60 Vbeta primers were used for the PCR. Sequencing was performed with immunoSEQ multiplex PCR; in TCRdb, only in-frame clones are kept and a portion is missing. This sample has some 120,000 clones; around 67% occur once, and the top ten carry around 5%. The CDR3 spans 15 residues. V was pared by 3 bases and J by 4 bases, with 15 bases between. Germline CDR1 reads SGHRS; CDR2 reads YFSETQ. Comment on this clone: Antigen unknown.

This clonotype was sampled from a man between 60 and 70 years old in good health and CMV-seropositive. The chain recombines TRBV5-1 with TRBJ2-3, with TRBD1 as a possible D gene (6 bases). The sequenced material came from PBMCs. Here the CDR3 DNA reads TGCGCCAGCAGCTGGGGGCCATCAGGCCCAGATACGCAGTATTTT. Translated, it gives CASSWGPSGPDTQYF. The variable domain in full, completed from reference TRBV5-1 and TRBJ2-3, reads KAGVTQTPRYLIKTRGQQVTLSCSPISGHRSVSWYQQTPGQGLQFLFEYFSETQRNKGNFPGRFSGRQFSNSRSEMNVSTLELGDSALYLCASSWGPSGPDTQYFGPGTRLTVL.